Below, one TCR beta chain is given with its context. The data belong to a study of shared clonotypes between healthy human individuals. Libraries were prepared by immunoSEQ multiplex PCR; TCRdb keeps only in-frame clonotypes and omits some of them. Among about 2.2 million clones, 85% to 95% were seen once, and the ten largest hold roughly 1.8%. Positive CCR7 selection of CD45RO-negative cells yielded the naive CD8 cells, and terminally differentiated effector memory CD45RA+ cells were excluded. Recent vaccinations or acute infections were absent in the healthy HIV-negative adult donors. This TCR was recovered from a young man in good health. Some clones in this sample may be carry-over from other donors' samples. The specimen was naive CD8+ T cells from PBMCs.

The CDR3 region has the DNA TGTGCCAGCAGGTCCGGGACACCAGAACATGGCTACACCTTC. Its protein product is CASRSGTPEHGYTF. This chain connects TRBV28 to TRBJ1-2; TRBD1 is a possible D gene (6 bases). This CDR3 contains 14 residues. V gave up 6 bases and J gave up 6 bases, with 17 bases separating them. Germline CDR1 MDHEN, CDR2 SYDVKM.